These 21 T cell receptor beta chains originate from one sample sequenced in a study of T cells in localized non-small cell lung cancer. Some clones are missing from TCRdb's copy, which holds only in-frame ones; the method was immunoSEQ multiplex PCR. Counted here are approximately 30,000 clones, 75% to 90% occurring once; the ten biggest clones make up roughly 17%. Sequenced here: peripheral blood mononuclear cells, sampled before any cancer treatment. All receptors derive from a man aged 40-75 years with stage III lung adenocarcinoma.

The rearrangement uses TRBV5-1 and TRBJ2-7; D possibly uses TRBD1 or TRBD2 (5 bases each). The germline CDR1 and CDR2 sequences are SGHRS and YFSETQ. Between the trimmed V and J ends, which lost 4 bases and 8 bases, there was a span of 10 bases. The CDR3 has 11 residues. The CDR3 region is CASSSRDQQYF. The CDR3 region has the DNA TGCGCCAGCAGCAGCCGGGACCAGCAGTACTTC. Looking up the rest from reference TRBV5-1 and TRBJ2-7 gives the full variable domain: KAGVTQTPRYLIKTRGQQVTLSCSPISGHRSVSWYQQTPGQGLQFLFEYFSETQRNKGNFPGRFSGRQFSNSRSEMNVSTLELGDSALYLCASSSRDQQYFGPGTRLTVT.

This clone appeared a few times. The chain combines TRBV10-2 with TRBJ2-7; D is ambiguous. The ends were cut back, 5 bases at V and 3 bases at J, with 11 bases in the middle. The CDR3 is 13 residues long. From germline, CDR1 is WSHSY and CDR2 SAAADI. This chain's CDR3 is CASSFYSYYEQYF. CDR3 coding DNA: TGCGCCAGCAGTTTTTACAGCTACTACGAGCAGTACTTC.

The rearrangement uses TRBV7-2 and TRBJ2-1; D gene ambiguous. V gave up 1 base and J gave up 7 bases, with 11 bases separating them. Germline V CDR1 and CDR2: SGHTA, FQGNSA. The CDR3 consists of 14 residues. The CDR3 DNA sequence: TGTGCCAGCAGCTTAGTTTTTAACAGTAATGAGCAGTTCTTC. Translated, it gives CASSLVFNSNEQFF.

In this sample, this clone turned up once. V gene TRBV4-3 combines with J gene TRBJ1-5; D is uncertain. V was cut by 1 base and J by 5 bases, with 6 bases left in between. Germline CDR1 reads LGHNA; CDR2 reads YSLEER. The length of the CDR3 is 13 residues. CDR3 nucleotides: TGCGCCAGCAGCCAAGTATTAGATCAGCCCCAGCATTTT. Its protein product is CASSQVLDQPQHF.

The chain employs TRBV5-6 and TRBJ2-7; D call uncertain. CDR1 and CDR2 (germline): SGHDT, YYEEEE. V dropped 0 bases and J dropped 4 bases, with 5 bases sitting between them. This CDR3 has 12 amino acids. The CDR3 DNA reads TGTGCCAGCAGCTTGGGTGGTTACGAGCAGTACTTC. It is translated as CASSLGGYEQYF.

The chain recombines TRBV10-2 with TRBJ2-2, with 9 bases matching TRBD2. The CDR3 loop spans 14 amino acids. V lost 8 bases and J lost 5; bases outside the gene matches: 6. Germline loops: CDR1 WSHSY, CDR2 SAAADI. CDR3 region: CASRRGGETGELFF. CDR3 DNA: TGCGCCAGCCGGCGGGGGGGCGAAACCGGGGAGCTGTTTTTT.

This chain connects TRBV30 to TRBJ2-7; D is possibly TRBD1 (6 bases). The germline V gene encodes CDR1 GTSNPN and CDR2 SVGIG (reference sequence). Trimming took 0 bases from V and 2 from J, leaving 23 bases between them. The CDR3 loop spans 18 amino acids. CDR3 protein: CAWSVLFYGQGKAYEQYF. The CDR3, as DNA: TGTGCCTGGAGTGTTTTGTTCTACGGGCAGGGGAAAGCCTACGAGCAGTACTTC.

The chain combines TRBV28 with TRBJ1-4; 8 positions match TRBD1. CDR3 length: 14 residues. V was pared by 5 bases and J by 7 bases, with 6 bases of the junction left unmatched. CDR1 MDHEN and CDR2 SYDVKM come from the germline V gene. CDR3 amino acids: CASSPRQGREKLFF. DNA for the CDR3: TGTGCCAGCAGTCCACGACAGGGGCGTGAAAAACTGTTTTTT.

The chain has TRBV7-2 and TRBJ2-1; D not resolved. With 2 bases removed from V and 5 bases from J, the gap between germline ends came to 4 bases. Germline CDR1 and CDR2: SGHTA and FQGNSA. The CDR3 has 12 residues. The CDR3 here is CASSLTDNEQFF. As DNA, the CDR3 is TGTGCCAGCAGCTTAACAGACAATGAGCAGTTCTTC.

This clone was seen once. The chain couples TRBV9 to TRBJ1-2; no clear D gene. Germline CDR1 reads SGDLS; CDR2 reads YYNGEE. The CDR3 is made up of 13 amino acids. With 5 bases removed from V and 3 bases from J, the gap between germline ends came to 11 bases. The CDR3 nucleotides are TGTGCCAGCAGTAGGGTAGGAGACTATGGCTACACCTTC. This sequence encodes CASSRVGDYGYTF.

This clone has just one count. This chain links TRBV19 with TRBJ2-2, with 12 bases aligning to TRBD1. From germline, CDR1 is LNHDA and CDR2 SQIVND (reference sequence). The CDR3 length is 16 residues. Trimming took 4 bases from V and 2 from J; bases not matched to a gene: 2. The CDR3 DNA follows: TGTGCCAGTAGTAGGGACAGGGGGCGTAACACCGGGGAGCTGTTTTTT. As protein: CASSRDRGRNTGELFF.

The genes are TRBV28 and TRBJ2-6, with 7 bases identical to TRBD1. This CDR3 has 17 residues. In germline, CDR1 is MDHEN, CDR2 SYDVKM. V lost 7 bases, J lost 2 bases, and 11 bases stayed unmatched. The CDR3 is CASTFRGLGPGANVLTF. In DNA, the CDR3 is TGTGCCAGCACCTTTAGGGGGCTGGGACCTGGGGCCAACGTCCTGACTTTC.

The chain uses TRBV4-2 and TRBJ1-1; no reliable D call. Germline V CDR1 and CDR2: LGHNA, YNFKEQ. This CDR3 spans 14 amino acids. With 0 bases removed from V and 11 bases from J, the gap between germline ends came to 16 bases. CDR3 sequence: CASSQDSWVREAFF. CDR3 sequence (DNA): TGTGCCAGCAGCCAAGATAGCTGGGTTAGGGAGGCTTTCTTT.

This chain connects TRBV14 to TRBJ2-7, with D tentatively TRBD1 (5 bases). V shed 0 bases and J shed 0 bases, with 9 bases lying between them. This CDR3 spans 15 amino acids. The germline gives CDR1 SGHDN, CDR2 FVKESK. CDR3 residues: CASSQEGVYSYEQYF. CDR3 coding DNA: TGTGCCAGCAGCCAAGAAGGGGTGTACTCCTACGAGCAGTACTTC. Full variable domain (remainder filled in from reference TRBV14 and TRBJ2-7): EAGVTQFPSHSVIEKGQTVTLRCDPISGHDNLYWYRRVMGKEIKFLLHFVKESKQDESGMPNNRFLAERTGGTYSTLKVQPAELEDSGVYFCASSQEGVYSYEQYFGPGTRLTVT.

The CDR3 DNA follows: TGTGCCAGTACTTCTAGCGGGGATTTCACAGATACGCAGTATTTT. It codes for CASTSSGDFTDTQYF. The genes are TRBV19 and TRBJ2-3; the match to TRBD2 covers 9 bases. This CDR3 is 15 amino acids long. Trimming took 7 bases from V and 2 from J; bases not matched to a gene: 7. Germline loops: CDR1 LNHDA, CDR2 SQIVND (reference sequence).

The gene calls are TRBV5-5 and TRBJ1-2; perhaps TRBD1 as D (5 bases). The CDR3 extends over 14 amino acids. Per the germline V gene, CDR1 is SGHKS and CDR2 is YYEKEE (reference sequence). Trimming removed 4 bases from V and 7 bases from J, with 17 bases in between. DNA of the CDR3: TGTGCCAGCAGCGATGGACGAGGGGCGCCTGGCTACACCTTC. This translates into CASSDGRGAPGYTF.

This clone was recorded once. The chain joins TRBV4-3 to TRBJ1-5; D gene uncertain. Germline V lookup: CDR1 LGHNA, CDR2 YSLEER. This CDR3 is 13 amino acids long. Trimming took 4 bases from V and 7 from J, leaving 11 bases between them. The CDR3 loop reads CASSLSLGQPQHF. The CDR3 DNA is TGCGCCAGCAGCCTGTCCCTGGGGCAGCCCCAGCATTTT.

The chain joins TRBV19 to TRBJ2-3; 8 bases are shared with TRBD1. This CDR3 spans 14 amino acids. Trimming took 7 bases from V and 4 from J; bases not matched to a gene: 7. Germline V gene lookup returns CDR1 LNHDA and CDR2 SQIVND (reference sequence). The CDR3 bases are TGTGCCAGTAACCGAGGACAGGGCCCAGATACGCAGTATTTT. Its protein product is CASNRGQGPDTQYF.

The chain carries TRBV30 and TRBJ1-1; D remains ambiguous. This CDR3 has 13 amino acids. Trimming took off 0 bases at V and 1 base at J, with 6 bases between the two ends. From germline, CDR1 is GTSNPN and CDR2 SVGIG (reference sequence). CDR3 amino acids: CAWSVRANTEAFF. The DNA for the CDR3 is TGTGCCTGGAGTGTAAGGGCGAACACTGAAGCTTTCTTT.

The V call is TRBV6-6, the J call TRBJ2-7; 9 bases line up with TRBD1. This CDR3 is 13 amino acids long. Looked up from germline, CDR1 is MNHNY and CDR2 is SVGAGI (reference sequence). With 10 bases clipped from V and 3 bases from J, the junction kept 7 bases outside the gene matches. The CDR3 DNA is TGTGCCATACACCCGGGACAGGGCTACGAGCAGTACTTC. Translating gives CAIHPGQGYEQYF.

The chain combines TRBV2 with TRBJ1-6; D not certain. This CDR3 is 14 amino acids long. Germline-derived CDR1 and CDR2 are SNHLY and FYNNEI. V was trimmed by 5 bases and J by 6 bases, leaving 11 bases between them. In DNA form, the CDR3 reads TGTGCCAGCAGTCGAAGAGGCCCTAATTCACCCCTCCACTTT. Amino acid sequence: CASSRRGPNSPLHF. The full variable domain, completed using reference TRBV2 and TRBJ1-6, is EPEVTQTPSHQVTQMGQEVILRCVPISNHLYFYWYRQILGQKVEFLVSFYNNEISEKSEIFDDQFSVERPDGSNFTLKIRSTKLEDSAMYFCASSRRGPNSPLHFGNGTRLTVT.